This T cell receptor beta chain originates from a study of CD8 T cells in Susac syndrome (dated by TCRdb to between 2018 and 2021). With respect to the entire study: Whether CD8+ T cell activation and differentiation in Susac syndrome was antigen driven was tested using repertoire sequencing. General conclusions and limits of the study: The TCR sequencing and HLA analysis was acknowledged to have included a relatively small number of individuals.

To note about this clonotype: What antigen it recognizes has not been identified. There are no base qualities to consult, and no much larger clone falls within one base.

RNA was extracted using the RNeasy kit, and roughly 0.5 to 1 microgram was reverse transcribed with random hexamers. TCR beta CDR3 regions were amplified with the immunoSEQ multiplex PCR assay covering 54 Vbeta and 13 Jbeta segments. PCR amplification bias was corrected by using a synthetic template baseline for primer optimization and computational correction. In the authors' own workflow: Reads were assigned to V, D and J genes according to IMGT and analyzed in immunoSEQ Analyzer, with only productive sequences retained. Clonality was calculated as one minus the Shannon entropy normalized by log2 of the number of productive unique sequences. For each patient and control, public and private clones were evaluated among the 100 most prevalent clones. Susac-specific clones were defined as absent from healthy and MS cohorts, 1052 published viral clones and other ImmuneACCESS disease sequences. The public reads were reanalyzed by TCRdb: fastp trimming at Q25, MiXCR alignment, in-frame beta chains only. Entries that share a CDR3 protein sequence are merged under the most common genes and DNA. TCRdb, rather than the study authors, made the V and J calls. The sample table lists 180,000 or so distinct CDR3 sequences, 85% to 95% of them with a count of one. About 0.095% of the sample is in the top ten clones.

V and J are truncated by 1 base and 2 bases respectively, leaving an intervening sequence of 11 bases. The CDR3 contains 15 residues, cysteine and phenylalanine counted. The DNA shown is the 45-base CDR3, in frame from base 1. Reading the germline V gene (reference sequence) gives CDR1 SGHNT and CDR2 YYREEE. High-throughput TCR beta sequencing profiled peripheral blood CD8+ and CD4+ T cells from healthy donors, Susac syndrome patients and multiple sclerosis patients. Healthy donors were included as age- and sex-matched controls. Bulk CD8+ and CD4+ T cells were purified magnetically by negative isolation, whereas CD8+ TEMRA cells were enriched by FACS. Blood was drawn into EDTA tubes, processed within 24 hours, and PBMCs were isolated by density gradient centrifugation. PBMCs intended for TCR sequencing were frozen in liquid nitrogen and were later thawed in a 37 degrees C water bath. Purity of sorted or isolated CD4+, CD8+ and CD8+ TEMRA cells was at least 90%.

The sample taken for sequencing was CD4+ T cells from PBMCs. This TCR derives from a human donor in good health. The chain is assembled from TRBV5-4 and TRBJ2-3; the D gene assignment is ambiguous. The DNA reads as follows: TGTGCCAGCAGCTTGTACACCGGTTCCACAGATACGCAGTATTTT. Translation gives CASSLYTGSTDTQYF. Supplemented by the reference TRBV5-4 and TRBJ2-3 proteins around the CDR3, the complete variable domain is ETGVTQSPTHLIKTRGQQVTLRCSSQSGHNTVSWYQQALGQGPQFIFQYYREEENGRGNFPPRFSGLQFPNYSSELNVNALELDDSALYLCASSLYTGSTDTQYFGPGTRLTVL.